The subject of this entry is one TCR beta chain. What it recognizes is unknown. PCR employed 60 Vbeta and 13 Jbeta primers. TCRdb keeps only in-frame clones here, not all; method: immunoSEQ multiplex PCR. The table has 150,000 to 200,000 clones, roughly 80% seen once; the top ten hold less than 9%. This specimen belongs to a study of cytomegalovirus exposure and HLA in healthy donors. Overall study findings and caveats: An analysis was carried out later, and it reportedly showed fewer N-insertions in an Asian-associated ancestry cluster than the approximately 610-donor mean. Reportedly, HLA-A and HLA-B alleles of most subjects were accurately predicted from TCR beta. Later, an analysis showed that TCR beta chains associated with HLA were more clonally expanded than others that were equally common.

Germline lookup yields CDR1 GTSNPN and CDR2 SVGIG (reference sequence). The length of the CDR3 is 13 residues. With V trimmed by 4 bases and J by 4 bases, 1 base remained unmatched. The sample was PBMCs. This receptor was taken from a man aged 25 to 45 in good health and CMV-seropositive. V gene TRBV30 combines with J gene TRBJ1-6, with 7 bases fitting TRBD1. The CDR3 region has the DNA TGTGCCTGGACGGGACAGTATAATTCACCCCTCCACTTT. Its translation is CAWTGQYNSPLHF.